Each of the 5 T cell receptor beta chains below was sequenced from the same sample in a study of identical twins. TCRdb ran MiXCR on the 5' RACE reads and lists one entry per CDR3 protein. The sample consists of about 690,000 distinct CDR3 sequences, about 20% of them appearing once. The sample was also reused in another study, on T cells expressing NK-cell markers.

The sequencing input was PBMCs. The origin of the receptors is a woman between 18 and 29 years old in good health.

V usage is TRBV12-3 or TRBV12-4 and J usage is TRBJ2-7, with no clear D. With 7 bases removed from V and 4 bases from J, the gap between germline ends came to 5 bases. This CDR3 has 10 amino acids. The CDR3 nucleotides are TGTGCCAGCATCCTTTACGAGCAGTACTTC. Protein product: CASILYEQYF.

This clonotype turned up a few times. This sequence joins TRBV20-1 and TRBJ2-1; D could derive from TRBD1 or TRBD2 (5 bases each). The CDR3 sequence is 14 residues long. Trimming cost V 4 bases and J 0 bases, with 10 bases left between them. Germline V lookup: CDR1 DFQATT, CDR2 SNEGSKA (reference sequence). CDR3 region: CSATGRSSYNEQFF. The CDR3 DNA reads TGCAGTGCTACGGGACGGAGCTCCTACAATGAGCAGTTCTTC.

This clonotype was counted at least ten times. The CDR3 reads CASSFSDRLNTEAFF. The CDR3 DNA sequence: TGTGCCAGCAGCTTCAGCGACAGGCTGAACACTGAAGCTTTCTTT. The chain has TRBV7-9 and TRBJ1-1, with D maybe TRBD1 (6 bases). Germline V gene lookup returns CDR1 SEHNR and CDR2 FQNEAQ (reference sequence). This CDR3 contains 15 residues. The V and J ends lost 3 bases and 0 bases respectively, with 11 bases between them.

The chain combines TRBV12-3 or TRBV12-4 with TRBJ2-5; 8 positions match TRBD2. The CDR3 has 13 residues. Trimming cost V 7 bases and J 3 bases; bases outside gene matches: 4. The CDR3 here is CASKLAGKETQYF. DNA for the CDR3: TGTGCCAGCAAATTAGCGGGGAAAGAGACCCAGTACTTC.

This clonotype appeared a few times. CDR3 DNA sequence: TGCAGTGCGAACCTGGGCGGGAGGGCGTCCGAGCAGTACTTC. Its translation: CSANLGGRASEQYF. The chain is built from TRBV20-1 and TRBJ2-7, with 9 bases that match TRBD2. CDR1 is DFQATT and CDR2 is SNEGSKA in the germline V gene (reference sequence). J was trimmed by 6 bases and V by 6 bases; bases with no gene match: 12. The CDR3 has 14 residues.